A single T cell receptor beta chain is shown here with its context. The data stem from a study of shared clonotypes between healthy human individuals. Sequenced by immunoSEQ multiplex PCR; TCRdb stores in-frame clones only, minus some. The sample lists over 400,000 clones, about 96% occurring once. Partitioning of CD4+ cells yielded a CD45RA+ naive subset and a CD45RA-negative memory subset. This receptor was taken from a woman aged 30 to 39 in good health. The sequenced sample consisted of naive CD4+ T cells sorted from blood. This sample's subset: CD45RA+ positively selected.

The CDR3 reads CASSMVTAGDTEAFF. The CDR3 DNA is TGTGCCAGTAGTATGGTGACGGCCGGGGACACTGAAGCTTTCTTT. The chain combines TRBV19 with TRBJ1-1, with D unresolved. V was pared by 3 bases and J by 3 bases, with 14 bases between. This CDR3 region has 15 residues. Germline CDR1 LNHDA, CDR2 SQIVND (reference sequence).